The clone carrying this T cell receptor beta chain has just a few counts. Its target is not known. This record comes from a study of identical twins. Regarding the study as a whole: Analyses of zero insertions could, in part, be confounded by invariant MAIT and iNKT cells. Among monozygotic twins, out-of-frame TCR alpha sharing exceeded what models predicted.

CDR3 size: 14 residues. Germline-derived CDR1 and CDR2 are ENHRY and SYGVKD. Losses at the gene ends were 6 bases for V and 7 bases for J; bases not matched to a gene: 11. It was template switching that added a universal primer site, and there were unique molecular identifiers on the cDNA. One entry per CDR3 protein, called by TCRdb with MiXCR from the 5' RACE reads. This sample has approximately 490,000 distinct CDR3 sequences, with about a fifth found just once. This sample was shared with a second study, whose subject was yellow fever vaccine responses in identical twins. That source adds: Twins' vaccine T cell responses reportedly seemed partly convergent and partly personalized.

This chain uses TRBV10-3 with TRBJ2-7, with 8 bases matching TRBD2. The sequence derives from a woman between 18 and 30 years old in good health. The sample taken for sequencing was CD4+ T cells sorted from blood. The CDR3: CAISYGGAVWEQYF. CDR3 nucleotide sequence: TGTGCCATCAGCTACGGGGGGGCGGTTTGGGAGCAGTACTTC.